This T cell receptor (beta chain) was captured in a study of T cells in Graves' hyperthyroidism and ophthalmopathy. Overall study context: Blood from the periphery was taken at initial diagnosis, before any treatment. Overall study findings and caveats: Ophthalmopathy prediction by the model preceded onset by a median about 6 months.

This clonotype has just a few counts. What it binds is unknown. Germline is not matched at one junction end, which may reflect a read error. PBMCs were derived from around 10 ml fresh peripheral blood. Researchers amplified the TCR beta CDR3 regions from RNA transcripts. The HTBI primer set was used in a first-round RT-PCR of the TCR CDR3. Each CDR3 protein gets one entry after TCRdb re-called the multiplex PCR reads with MiXCR. The table lists under 650,000 distinct CDR3 sequences, around 15% of them singletons, with 3.8% in the top ten. Per germline, CDR1 MDHEN and CDR2 SYDVKM. The CDR3 runs 15 residues.

Source material: blood. This rearrangement joins TRBV28 to TRBJ2-1, with a tentative D call TRBD2 (6 bases). The source of this sequence is a woman in her thirties with Graves' hyperthyroidism. The CDR3 region is CASSLSKEGLNEQLF. In DNA, the CDR3 is TGTGCCAGCAGTTTAAGTAAGGAGGGCCTTAATGAGCAGCTCTTC.